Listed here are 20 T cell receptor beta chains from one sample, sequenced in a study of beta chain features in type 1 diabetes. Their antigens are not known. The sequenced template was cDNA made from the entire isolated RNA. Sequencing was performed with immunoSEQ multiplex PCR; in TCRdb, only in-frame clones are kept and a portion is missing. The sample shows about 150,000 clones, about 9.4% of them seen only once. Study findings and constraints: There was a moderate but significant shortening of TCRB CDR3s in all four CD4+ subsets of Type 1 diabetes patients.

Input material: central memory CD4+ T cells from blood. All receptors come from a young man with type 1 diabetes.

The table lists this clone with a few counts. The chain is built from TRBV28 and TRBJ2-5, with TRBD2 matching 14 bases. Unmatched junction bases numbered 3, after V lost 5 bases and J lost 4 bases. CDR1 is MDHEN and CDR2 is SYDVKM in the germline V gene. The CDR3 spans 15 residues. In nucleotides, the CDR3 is TGTGCCAGCAGTACGGGACTAGCGGGAGCAGAGACCCAGTACTTC. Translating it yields CASSTGLAGAETQYF.

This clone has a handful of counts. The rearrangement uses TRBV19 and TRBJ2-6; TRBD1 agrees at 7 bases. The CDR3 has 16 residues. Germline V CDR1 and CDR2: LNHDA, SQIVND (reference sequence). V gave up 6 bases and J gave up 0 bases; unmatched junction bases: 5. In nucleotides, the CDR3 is TGTGCCAGTAGGAACCGACAGGGCTCTGGGGCCAACGTCCTGACTTTC. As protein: CASRNRQGSGANVLTF.

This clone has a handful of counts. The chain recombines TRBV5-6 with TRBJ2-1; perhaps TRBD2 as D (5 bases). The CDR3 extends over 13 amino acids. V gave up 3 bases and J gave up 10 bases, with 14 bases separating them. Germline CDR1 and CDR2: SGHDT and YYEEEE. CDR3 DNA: TGTGCCAGCAGCTCCTCGGACTCCCTCGAGCAGTTCTTC. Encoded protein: CASSSSDSLEQFF.

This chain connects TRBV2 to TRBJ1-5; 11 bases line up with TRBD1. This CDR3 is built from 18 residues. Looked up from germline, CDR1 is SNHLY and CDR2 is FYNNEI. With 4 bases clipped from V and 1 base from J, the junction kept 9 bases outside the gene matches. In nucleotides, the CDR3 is TGTGCCAGCAGTGTCCGGACAGGGGGCCTTGGGAGCAATCAGCCCCAGCATTTT. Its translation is CASSVRTGGLGSNQPQHF. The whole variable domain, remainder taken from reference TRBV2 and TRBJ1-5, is EPEVTQTPSHQVTQMGQEVILRCVPISNHLYFYWYRQILGQKVEFLVSFYNNEISEKSEIFDDQFSVERPDGSNFTLKIRSTKLEDSAMYFCASSVRTGGLGSNQPQHFGDGTRLSIL.

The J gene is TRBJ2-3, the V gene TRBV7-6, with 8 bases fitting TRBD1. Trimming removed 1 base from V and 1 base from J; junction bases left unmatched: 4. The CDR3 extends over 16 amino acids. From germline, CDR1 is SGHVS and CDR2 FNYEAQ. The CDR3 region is CASSLGQGRGTDTQYF. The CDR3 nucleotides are TGTGCCAGCAGCTTAGGACAGGGGCGGGGCACAGATACGCAGTATTTT. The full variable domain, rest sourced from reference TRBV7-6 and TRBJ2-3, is GAGVSQSPRYKVTKRGQDVALRCDPISGHVSLYWYRQALGQGPEFLTYFNYEAQQDKSGLPNDRFSAERPEGSISTLTIQRTEQRDSAMYRCASSLGQGRGTDTQYFGPGTRLTVL.

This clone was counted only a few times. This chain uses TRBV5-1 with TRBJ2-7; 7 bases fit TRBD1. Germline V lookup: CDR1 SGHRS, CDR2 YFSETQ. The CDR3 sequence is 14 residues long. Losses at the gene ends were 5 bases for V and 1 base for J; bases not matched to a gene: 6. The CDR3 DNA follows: TGCGCCAGCAGGATCGGACAGGTATCCTACGAGCAGTACTTC. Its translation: CASRIGQVSYEQYF.

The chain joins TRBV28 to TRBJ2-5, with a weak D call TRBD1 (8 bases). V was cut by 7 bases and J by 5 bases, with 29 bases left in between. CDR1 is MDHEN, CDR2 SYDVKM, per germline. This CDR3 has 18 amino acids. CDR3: CASTSAGGQWGGVETQYF. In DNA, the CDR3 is TGTGCCAGCACGTCAGCAGGGGGCCAATGGGGAGGGGTGGAGACCCAGTACTTC.

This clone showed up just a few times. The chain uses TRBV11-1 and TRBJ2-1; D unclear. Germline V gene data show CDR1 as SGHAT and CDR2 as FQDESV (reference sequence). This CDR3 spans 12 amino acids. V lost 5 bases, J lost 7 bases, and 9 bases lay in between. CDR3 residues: CASSPAVNEQFF. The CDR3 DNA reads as TGTGCCAGCAGCCCGGCGGTGAATGAGCAGTTCTTC.

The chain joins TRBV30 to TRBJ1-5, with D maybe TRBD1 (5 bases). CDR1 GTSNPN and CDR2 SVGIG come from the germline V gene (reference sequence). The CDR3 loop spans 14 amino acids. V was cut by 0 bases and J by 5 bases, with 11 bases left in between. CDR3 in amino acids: CAWSVKGFDQPQHF. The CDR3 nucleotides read TGTGCCTGGAGTGTAAAGGGGTTTGATCAGCCCCAGCATTTT.

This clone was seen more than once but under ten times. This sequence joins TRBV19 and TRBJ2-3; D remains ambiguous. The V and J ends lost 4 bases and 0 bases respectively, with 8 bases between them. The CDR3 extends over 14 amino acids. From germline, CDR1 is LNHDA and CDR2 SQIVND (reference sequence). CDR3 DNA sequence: TGTGCCAGTAGTACCGTCTCTAGCACAGATACGCAGTATTTT. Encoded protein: CASSTVSSTDTQYF.

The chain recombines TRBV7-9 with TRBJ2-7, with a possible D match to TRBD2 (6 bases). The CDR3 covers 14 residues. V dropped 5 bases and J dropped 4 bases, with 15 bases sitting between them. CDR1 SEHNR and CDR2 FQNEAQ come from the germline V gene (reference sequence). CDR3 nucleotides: TGTGCCAGCAGCGCCTCGGGGGTTCCGTACGAGCAGTACTTC. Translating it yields CASSASGVPYEQYF. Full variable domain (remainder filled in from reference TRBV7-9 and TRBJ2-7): DTGVSQNPRHKITKRGQNVTFRCDPISEHNRLYWYRQTLGQGPEFLTYFQNEAQLEKSRLLSDRFSAERPKGSFSTLEIQRTEQGDSAMYLCASSASGVPYEQYFGPGTRLTVT.

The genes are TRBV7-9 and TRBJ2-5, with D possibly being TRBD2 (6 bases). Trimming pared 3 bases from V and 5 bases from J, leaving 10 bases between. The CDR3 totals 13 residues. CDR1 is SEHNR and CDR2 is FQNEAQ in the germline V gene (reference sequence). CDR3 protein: CASSFGAGETQYF. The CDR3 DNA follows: TGTGCCAGCAGCTTCGGCGCGGGGGAGACCCAGTACTTC.

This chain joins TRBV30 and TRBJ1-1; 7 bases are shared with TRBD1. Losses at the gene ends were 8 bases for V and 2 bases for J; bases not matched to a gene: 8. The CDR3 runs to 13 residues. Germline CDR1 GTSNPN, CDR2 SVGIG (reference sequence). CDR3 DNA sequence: TGTGCCCTATCAGGGGGAAGTAACACTGAAGCTTTCTTT. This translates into CALSGGSNTEAFF.

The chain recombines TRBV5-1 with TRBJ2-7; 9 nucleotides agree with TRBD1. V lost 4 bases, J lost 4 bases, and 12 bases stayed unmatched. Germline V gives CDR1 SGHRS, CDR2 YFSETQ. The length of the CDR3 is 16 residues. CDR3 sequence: CASSRGSGTGFYEQYF. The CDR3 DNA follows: TGCGCCAGCAGCCGAGGGTCCGGGACAGGGTTTTACGAGCAGTACTTC. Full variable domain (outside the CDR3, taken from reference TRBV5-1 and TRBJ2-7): KAGVTQTPRYLIKTRGQQVTLSCSPISGHRSVSWYQQTPGQGLQFLFEYFSETQRNKGNFPGRFSGRQFSNSRSEMNVSTLELGDSALYLCASSRGSGTGFYEQYFGPGTRLTVT.

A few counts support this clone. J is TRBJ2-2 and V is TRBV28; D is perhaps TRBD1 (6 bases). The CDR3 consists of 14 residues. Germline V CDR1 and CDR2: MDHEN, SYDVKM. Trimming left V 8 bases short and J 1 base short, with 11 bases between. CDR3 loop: CASLGQLNTGELFF. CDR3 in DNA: TGTGCCAGCCTCGGACAGCTGAACACCGGGGAGCTGTTTTTT.

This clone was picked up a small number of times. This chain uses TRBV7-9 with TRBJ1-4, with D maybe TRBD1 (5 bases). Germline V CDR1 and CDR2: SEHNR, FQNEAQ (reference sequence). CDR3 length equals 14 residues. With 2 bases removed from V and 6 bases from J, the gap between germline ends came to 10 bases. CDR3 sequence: CASSLSGGDEKLFF. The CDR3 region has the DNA TGTGCCAGCAGCTTATCGGGAGGGGATGAAAAACTGTTTTTT.

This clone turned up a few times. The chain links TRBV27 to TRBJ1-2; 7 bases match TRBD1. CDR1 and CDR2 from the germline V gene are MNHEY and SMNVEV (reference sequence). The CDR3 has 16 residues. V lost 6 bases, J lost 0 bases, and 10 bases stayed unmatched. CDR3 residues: CASSPAKGAANYGYTF. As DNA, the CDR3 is TGTGCCAGCAGCCCTGCAAAGGGGGCAGCTAACTATGGCTACACCTTC.

The CDR3 protein is CASSGSGNRAFF. The CDR3 DNA is TGTGCCAGCAGCGGCTCCGGGAATAGGGCTTTCTTT. The rearrangement joins TRBV7-9 to TRBJ1-1; D is unclear. The germline V gene encodes CDR1 SEHNR and CDR2 FQNEAQ (reference sequence). CDR3 size: 12 residues. V lost 5 bases, J lost 11 bases, and 15 bases lay in between.

The CDR3 protein is CAWSAGDRNNYGYTF. The CDR3 coding sequence is TGTGCCTGGAGTGCAGGGGACAGAAATAACTATGGCTACACCTTC. The chain links TRBV30 to TRBJ1-2, with TRBD1 identical over 7 bases. CDR3 length: 15 residues. After removal of 1 base from V and 1 base from J, the junction contained 6 bases not matched to a gene. Germline V CDR1 and CDR2: GTSNPN, SVGIG (reference sequence).

CDR3 in DNA: TGTGCCACCAGCAGAGATCAGGGTATAACGAGCTATGGCTACACCTTC. Protein product: CATSRDQGITSYGYTF. The chain carries TRBV15 and TRBJ1-2, with D possibly matching TRBD1 (5 bases). CDR3 length equals 16 residues. CDR1 LNHNV and CDR2 YYDKDF come from the germline V gene (reference sequence). With 0 bases removed from V and 4 bases from J, the gap between germline ends came to 15 bases.